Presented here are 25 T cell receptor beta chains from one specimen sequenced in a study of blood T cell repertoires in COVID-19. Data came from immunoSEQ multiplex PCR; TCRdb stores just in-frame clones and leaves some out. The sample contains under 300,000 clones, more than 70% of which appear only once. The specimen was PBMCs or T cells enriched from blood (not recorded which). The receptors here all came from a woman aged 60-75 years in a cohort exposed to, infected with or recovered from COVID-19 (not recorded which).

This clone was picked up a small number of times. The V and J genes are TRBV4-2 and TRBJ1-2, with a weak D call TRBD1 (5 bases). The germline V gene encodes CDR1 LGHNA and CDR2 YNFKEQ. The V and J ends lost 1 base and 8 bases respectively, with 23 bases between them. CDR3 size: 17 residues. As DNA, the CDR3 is TGTGCCAGCAGCCAAGCTGGGAAGGCAGGGCTCGTTCGGGGCTACACCTTC. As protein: CASSQAGKAGLVRGYTF.

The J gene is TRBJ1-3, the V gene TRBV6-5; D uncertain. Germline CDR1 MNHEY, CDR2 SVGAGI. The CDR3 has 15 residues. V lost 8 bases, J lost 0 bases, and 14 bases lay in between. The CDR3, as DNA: TGTGCCAGCGCACAGATTCCGTACTCTGGAAACACCATATATTTT. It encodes CASAQIPYSGNTIYF.

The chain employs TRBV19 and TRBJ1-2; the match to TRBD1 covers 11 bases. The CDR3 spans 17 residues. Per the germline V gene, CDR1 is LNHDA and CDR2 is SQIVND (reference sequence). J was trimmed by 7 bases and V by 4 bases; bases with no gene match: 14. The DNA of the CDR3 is TGTGCCAGTAGTAGCGGACAGGGGGCCACTCACAAGGCTGGCTACACCTTC. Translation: CASSSGQGATHKAGYTF.

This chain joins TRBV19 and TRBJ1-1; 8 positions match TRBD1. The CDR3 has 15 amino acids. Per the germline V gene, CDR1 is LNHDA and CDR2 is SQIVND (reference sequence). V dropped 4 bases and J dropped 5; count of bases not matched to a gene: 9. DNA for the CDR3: TGTGCCAGTAGTAGCAGGGGGCGCGAAGGGACTGAAGCTTTCTTT. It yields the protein CASSSRGREGTEAFF. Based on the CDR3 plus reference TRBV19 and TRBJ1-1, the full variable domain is DGGITQSPKYLFRKEGQNVTLSCEQNLNHDAMYWYRQDPGQGLRLIYYSQIVNDFQKGDIAEGYSVSREKKESFPLTVTSAQKNPTAFYLCASSSRGREGTEAFFGQGTRLTVV.

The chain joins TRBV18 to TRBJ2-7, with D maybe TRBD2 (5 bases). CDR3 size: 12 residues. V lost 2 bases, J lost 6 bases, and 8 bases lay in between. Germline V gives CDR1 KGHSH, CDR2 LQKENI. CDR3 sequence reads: CASSPLGSEQYF. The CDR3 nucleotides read TGTGCCAGCTCACCATTGGGGAGCGAGCAGTACTTC.

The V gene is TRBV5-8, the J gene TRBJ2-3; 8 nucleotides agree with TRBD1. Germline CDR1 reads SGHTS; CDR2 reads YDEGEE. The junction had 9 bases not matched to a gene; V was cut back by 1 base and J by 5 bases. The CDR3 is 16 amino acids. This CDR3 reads CASSLWGTGRIDTQYF. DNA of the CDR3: TGTGCCAGCAGCTTGTGGGGGACAGGTAGAATAGATACGCAGTATTTT.

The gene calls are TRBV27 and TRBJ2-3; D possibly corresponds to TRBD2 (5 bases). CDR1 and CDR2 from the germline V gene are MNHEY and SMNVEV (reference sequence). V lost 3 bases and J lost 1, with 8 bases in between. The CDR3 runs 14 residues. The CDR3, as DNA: TGTGCCAGCAGTTTGTCGCGGGGCACAGATACGCAGTATTTT. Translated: CASSLSRGTDTQYF.

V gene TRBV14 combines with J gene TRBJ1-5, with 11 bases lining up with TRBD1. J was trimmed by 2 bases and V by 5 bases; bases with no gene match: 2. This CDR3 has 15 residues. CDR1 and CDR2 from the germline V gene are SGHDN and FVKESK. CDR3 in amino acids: CASSEGQGGNQPQHF. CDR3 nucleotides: TGTGCCAGCAGCGAGGGACAGGGGGGCAATCAGCCCCAGCATTTT.

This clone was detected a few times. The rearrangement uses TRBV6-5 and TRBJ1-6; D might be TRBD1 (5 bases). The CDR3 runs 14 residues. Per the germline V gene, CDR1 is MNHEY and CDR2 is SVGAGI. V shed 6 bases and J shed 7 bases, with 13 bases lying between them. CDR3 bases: TGTGCCAGCAGCCCCAGGCAGGGCAATTCACCCCTCCACTTT. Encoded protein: CASSPRQGNSPLHF.

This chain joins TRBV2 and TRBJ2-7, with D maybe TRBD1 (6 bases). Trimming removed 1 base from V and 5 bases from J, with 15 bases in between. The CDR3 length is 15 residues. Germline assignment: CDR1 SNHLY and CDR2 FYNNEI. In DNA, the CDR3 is TGTGCCAGCAGTGAAGAGTCAACAGGGCAAGACGAGCAGTACTTC. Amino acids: CASSEESTGQDEQYF.

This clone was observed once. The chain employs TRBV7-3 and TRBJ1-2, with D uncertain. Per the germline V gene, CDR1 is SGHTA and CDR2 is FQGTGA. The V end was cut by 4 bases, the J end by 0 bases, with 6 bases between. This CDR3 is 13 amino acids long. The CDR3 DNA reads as TGTGCCAGCAGCTACGGTCCTAACTATGGCTACACCTTC. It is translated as CASSYGPNYGYTF.

The CDR3 is CASSFSVRKNTIYF. DNA for the CDR3: TGCGCCAGCAGCTTCTCGGTGCGAAAAAACACCATATATTTT. The chain is built from TRBV5-1 and TRBJ1-3; D not certain. V was trimmed by 2 bases and J by 6 bases, leaving 12 bases between them. The CDR3 loop spans 14 amino acids. Germline V lookup: CDR1 SGHRS, CDR2 YFSETQ.

The CDR3 spells CASTNLGQVARPNTGELFF. DNA of the CDR3: TGCGCCAGCACAAATCTCGGACAGGTTGCGAGACCGAACACCGGGGAGCTGTTTTTT. This chain joins TRBV5-1 and TRBJ2-2; 7 bases map to TRBD1. Losses at the gene ends were 6 bases for V and 0 bases for J; bases not matched to a gene: 17. Per the germline V gene, CDR1 is SGHRS and CDR2 is YFSETQ. This CDR3 is built from 19 residues.

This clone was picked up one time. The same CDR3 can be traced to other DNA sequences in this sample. DNA of the CDR3: TGTGCCAGCAGTACAGGTTATGGCTACACCTTC. Its translation is CASSTGYGYTF. The chain recombines TRBV28 with TRBJ1-2, with TRBD1 as a possible D gene (5 bases). V was pared by 5 bases and J by 5 bases, with 6 bases between. Germline CDR1 and CDR2: MDHEN and SYDVKM. The CDR3 is 11 residues long.

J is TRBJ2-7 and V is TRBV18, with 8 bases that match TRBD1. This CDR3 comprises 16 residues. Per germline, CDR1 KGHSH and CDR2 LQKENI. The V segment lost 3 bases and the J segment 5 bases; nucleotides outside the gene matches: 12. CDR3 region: CASSPADRAGFNEQYF. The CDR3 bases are TGTGCCAGCTCACCCGCGGACAGGGCGGGCTTCAACGAGCAGTACTTC.

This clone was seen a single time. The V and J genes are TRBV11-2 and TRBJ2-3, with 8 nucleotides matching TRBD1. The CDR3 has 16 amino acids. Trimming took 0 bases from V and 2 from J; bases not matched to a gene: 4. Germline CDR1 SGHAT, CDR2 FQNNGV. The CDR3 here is CASSLEVGQDTDTQYF. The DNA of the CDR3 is TGTGCCAGCAGCTTAGAGGTGGGACAGGACACAGATACGCAGTATTTT.

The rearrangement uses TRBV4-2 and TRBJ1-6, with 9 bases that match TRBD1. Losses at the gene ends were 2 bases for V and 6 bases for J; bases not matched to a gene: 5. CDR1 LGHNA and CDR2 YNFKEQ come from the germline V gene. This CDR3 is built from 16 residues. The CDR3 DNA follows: TGTGCCAGCAGCCAATTGAGGGACAGGGTTAATTCACCCCTCCACTTT. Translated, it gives CASSQLRDRVNSPLHF.

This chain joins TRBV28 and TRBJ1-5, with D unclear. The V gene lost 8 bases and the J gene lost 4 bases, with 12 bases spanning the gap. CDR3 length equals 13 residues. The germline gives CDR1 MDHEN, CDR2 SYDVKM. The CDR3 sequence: CASYPGRNQPQHF. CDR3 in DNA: TGTGCCAGCTACCCTGGGAGGAATCAGCCCCAGCATTTT.

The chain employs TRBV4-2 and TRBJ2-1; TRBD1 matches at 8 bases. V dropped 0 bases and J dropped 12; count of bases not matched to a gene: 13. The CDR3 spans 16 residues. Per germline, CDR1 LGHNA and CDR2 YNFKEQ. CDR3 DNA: TGTGCCAGCAGCCAAGATCCGGGACAGGCAGTTGGTGGGCAGTTCTTC. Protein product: CASSQDPGQAVGGQFF.

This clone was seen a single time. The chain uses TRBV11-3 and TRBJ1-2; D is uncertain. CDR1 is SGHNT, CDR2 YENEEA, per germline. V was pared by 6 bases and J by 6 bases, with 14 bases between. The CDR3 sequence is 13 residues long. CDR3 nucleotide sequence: TGTGCCAGCAGGGATTCGGAGGCTAATGGCTACACCTTC. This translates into CASRDSEANGYTF.

CDR3 sequence (DNA): TGTGCCAGCAGCACGGGACAGAGCTACGAGCAGTACTTC. Translating it yields CASSTGQSYEQYF. The V and J genes are TRBV9 and TRBJ2-7; the match to TRBD1 covers 7 bases. CDR1 and CDR2 (germline): SGDLS, YYNGEE. The CDR3 has 13 amino acids. V trimming: 4 bases; J trimming: 3 bases; junction bases outside the gene matches: 4.

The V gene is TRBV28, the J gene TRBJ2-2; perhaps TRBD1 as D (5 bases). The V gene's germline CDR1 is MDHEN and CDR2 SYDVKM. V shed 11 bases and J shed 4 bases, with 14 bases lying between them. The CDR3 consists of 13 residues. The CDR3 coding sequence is TGTGCCTCGGAAGGACACCTCACCGGGGAGCTGTTTTTT. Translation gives CASEGHLTGELFF.

CDR3 loop: CASTTSGGNGQPQHF. CDR3 coding DNA: TGTGCCAGCACCACATCAGGGGGAAACGGTCAGCCCCAGCATTTT. The gene calls are TRBV28 and TRBJ1-5, with 7 nucleotides matching TRBD1. Trimming at V came to 7 bases and at J to 6 bases, leaving 12 bases not matched to a gene. The CDR3 runs to 15 residues. The germline V gene has CDR1 MDHEN and CDR2 SYDVKM.

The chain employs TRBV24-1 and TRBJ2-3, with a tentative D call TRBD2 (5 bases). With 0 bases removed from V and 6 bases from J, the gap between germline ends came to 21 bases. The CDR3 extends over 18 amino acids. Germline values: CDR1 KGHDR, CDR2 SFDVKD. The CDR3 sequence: CATSDLQFHGGDSDTQYF. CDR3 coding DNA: TGTGCCACCAGTGATTTGCAATTTCATGGAGGAGATTCCGATACGCAGTATTTT.

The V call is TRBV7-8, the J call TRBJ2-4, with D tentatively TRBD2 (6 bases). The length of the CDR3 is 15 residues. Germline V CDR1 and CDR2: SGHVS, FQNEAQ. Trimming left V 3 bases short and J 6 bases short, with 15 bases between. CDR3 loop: CASSLGGLGGNIQYF. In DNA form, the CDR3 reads TGTGCCAGCAGCTTGGGCGGGCTGGGGGGAAACATTCAGTACTTC.